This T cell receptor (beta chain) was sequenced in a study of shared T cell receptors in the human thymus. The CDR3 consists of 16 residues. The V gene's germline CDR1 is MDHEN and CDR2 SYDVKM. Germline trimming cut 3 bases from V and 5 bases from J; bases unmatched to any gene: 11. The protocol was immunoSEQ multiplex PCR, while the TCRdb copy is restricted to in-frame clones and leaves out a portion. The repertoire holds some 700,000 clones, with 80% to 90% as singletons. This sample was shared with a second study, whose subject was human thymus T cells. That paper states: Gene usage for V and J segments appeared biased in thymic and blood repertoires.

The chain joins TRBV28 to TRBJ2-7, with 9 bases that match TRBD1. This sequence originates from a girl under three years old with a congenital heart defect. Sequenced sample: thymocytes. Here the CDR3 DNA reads TGTGCCAGCAGTTTTTGTAGGGGACAGGGTAGAAACGAGCAGTACTTC. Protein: CASSFCRGQGRNEQYF.